Detailed here is one T cell receptor (beta chain). Its antigen is still unknown. The data originate from a study of shared clonotypes between healthy human individuals. Study conclusions and caveats: The four-donor shared clonotypes exceeded non-shared clonotypes in generation probability, with non-shared ones scoring lower.

Donation came from healthy HIV-negative adults that had no recent acute infections or vaccinations. Adults of Caucasian background living in Nashville, Tennessee made up all donors. The table came from immunoSEQ multiplex PCR; TCRdb's copy has only in-frame clones and leaves some out. The repertoire holds over a million clones, with roughly 74% as singletons. The CDR3 is 15 residues long. Germline loops: CDR1 SGHNT, CDR2 YYREEE (reference sequence). The trim removed 4 bases at V and 5 bases at J, leaving 3 bases unmatched. J is TRBJ2-1 and V is TRBV5-4; 13 positions match TRBD2. The source is a man aged 18 to 30 in good health. Some clones in this sample may be carry-over from other donors' samples. Specimen: memory CD4+ T cells from PBMCs. Indicated subset: CD45RA-negative fraction. DNA for the CDR3: TGTGCCAGCAGCCCCGGGACTAGCGGGGACAATGAGCAGTTCTTC. Amino acids: CASSPGTSGDNEQFF.